This TCR beta chain was found in a study of blood T cell repertoires in COVID-19. Study in general: The study drew acute and convalescent COVID-19 samples from the United States, Italy and Spain. The cDNA or gDNA used as material had been derived from T cells, B-cell-depleted T cells, or PBMCs.

V gave up 6 bases and J gave up 0 bases; unmatched junction bases: 15. This CDR3 has 20 residues. The germline gives CDR1 SNHLY, CDR2 FYNNEI. Methods used by the authors: Scientists estimated how many nucleated cells there were by amplifying reference gene primers. Sequenced by immunoSEQ multiplex PCR; TCRdb stores in-frame clones only, minus some. V and J calls plus clone size are reproduced from that table; the DNA served to infer D and trimming. Of fewer than 150,000 clones listed, more than 80% are singletons. This sequence joins TRBV2 and TRBJ2-1; 12 nucleotides align to TRBD2. The specimen was peripheral blood. This receptor was obtained from a human donor in a cohort sampled during active COVID-19. CDR3 nucleotide sequence: TGTGCCAGCAGCGCAAGGAGCAGGACTAGCGGGGCGAGCTCCTACAATGAGCAGTTCTTC. Residues: CASSARSRTSGASSYNEQFF.